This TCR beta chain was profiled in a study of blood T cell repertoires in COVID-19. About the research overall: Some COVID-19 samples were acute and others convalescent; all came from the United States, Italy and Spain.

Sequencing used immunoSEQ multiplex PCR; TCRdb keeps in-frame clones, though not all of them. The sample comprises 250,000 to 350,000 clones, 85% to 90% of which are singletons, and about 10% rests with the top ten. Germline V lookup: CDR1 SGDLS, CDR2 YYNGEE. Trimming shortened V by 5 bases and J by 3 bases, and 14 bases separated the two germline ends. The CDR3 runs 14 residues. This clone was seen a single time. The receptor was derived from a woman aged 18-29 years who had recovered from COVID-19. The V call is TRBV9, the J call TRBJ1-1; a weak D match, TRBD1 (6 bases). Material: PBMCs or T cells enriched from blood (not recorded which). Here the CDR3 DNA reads TGTGCCAGCAGAGGACAGATGGGGCACACTGAAGCTTTCTTT. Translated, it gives CASRGQMGHTEAFF.